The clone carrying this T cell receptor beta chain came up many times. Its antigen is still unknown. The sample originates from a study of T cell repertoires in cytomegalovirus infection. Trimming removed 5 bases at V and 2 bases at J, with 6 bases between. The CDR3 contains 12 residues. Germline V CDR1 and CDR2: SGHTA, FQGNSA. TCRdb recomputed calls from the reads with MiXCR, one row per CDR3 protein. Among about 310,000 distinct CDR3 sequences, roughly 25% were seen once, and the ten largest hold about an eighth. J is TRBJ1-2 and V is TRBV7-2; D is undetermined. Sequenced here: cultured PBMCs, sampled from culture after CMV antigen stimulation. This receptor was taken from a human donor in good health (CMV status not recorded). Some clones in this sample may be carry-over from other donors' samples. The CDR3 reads CASSDTNYGYTF. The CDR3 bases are TGTGCCAGCAGCGACACGAACTATGGCTACACCTTC.